This TCR beta chain was identified in a study of CD8 T cells in Susac syndrome (dated by TCRdb to the late 2010s). Notes on the research overall: Repertoire sequencing was used to test whether CD8+ T cell activation and differentiation in Susac syndrome was antigen driven. The clonality of the CD8+ T cell repertoire was compared across approximately 11 healthy donors, about 14 Susac syndrome patients and under 17 multiple sclerosis patients. Study-level results and caveats: The number of individuals in the TCR sequencing and HLA analysis was recognized as being relatively small.

Peripheral blood CD8+ and CD4+ T cells from healthy donors, Susac syndrome patients and multiple sclerosis patients were profiled using high-throughput TCR beta sequencing. Healthy donors were age- and sex-matched controls. Bulk CD8+ and CD4+ T cells were purified by magnetic negative isolation, whereas CD8+ TEMRA cells were enriched by FACS. Blood was drawn into EDTA tubes, processed within 24 hours, and PBMCs were isolated by density gradient centrifugation. PBMCs intended for TCR sequencing were cryopreserved in liquid nitrogen and thawed later in a water bath at 37 degrees C. The sorted or isolated CD4+, CD8+ and CD8+ TEMRA cells reached a purity of at least 90%. RNA was extracted using the RNeasy kit, and roughly 0.5 to 1 ug of the RNA was reverse transcribed with random hexamers. TCR beta CDR3 regions were amplified with the immunoSEQ multiplex PCR assay covering 54 Vbeta and 13 Jbeta segments. PCR amplification bias was corrected by using a synthetic template baseline for primer optimization and computational correction. The authors' pipeline ran thus. Reads were annotated to V, D and J genes according to IMGT and were analyzed with immunoSEQ Analyzer, with only productive sequences retained. To calculate clonality, Shannon entropy was normalized by log2 of the number of productive unique sequences and then subtracted from one. For each patient and control, public and private clones were evaluated among the 100 most prevalent clones. A clone was defined as Susac-specific if it was absent from the healthy and MS cohorts, from roughly 1,000 published viral clones and from other ImmuneACCESS disease sequences. TCRdb reran the public reads through fastp at Q25 and MiXCR, keeping productive beta chains. Each CDR3 protein appears once, grouped with its most common genes and DNA. Here the V and J calls rest on TCRdb's processing, not on the authors' analysis. The sample table contains approximately 120,000 distinct CDR3 sequences; only one count was recorded for 85% to 95% of them. The top ten clones comprise 0.12% of the sample.

The germline V gene supplies CDR1 MNHEY and CDR2 SVGAGI. A distance of 11 bases separates the germline ends of V and J, which lose 9 bases and 0 bases respectively. The CDR3 contains 13 residues, cysteine and phenylalanine counted. CDR3 DNA is the only sequence kept; it has 39 bases, read in frame from the first base. This clonotype was seen once. The antigen it recognizes is unknown. Within one base of it there is no much larger clone, and no base qualities were kept. One read amounts to weak evidence. The sequence is built from TRBV6-5 and TRBJ1-2; there is no confident call for the D gene. The clonotype originates from a human donor in good health. Sequencing used CD8+ T cells from PBMCs. Here is the DNA: TGTGCCAGTCGAAGGACGGCTAACTATGGCTACACCTTC. It encodes CASRRTANYGYTF.